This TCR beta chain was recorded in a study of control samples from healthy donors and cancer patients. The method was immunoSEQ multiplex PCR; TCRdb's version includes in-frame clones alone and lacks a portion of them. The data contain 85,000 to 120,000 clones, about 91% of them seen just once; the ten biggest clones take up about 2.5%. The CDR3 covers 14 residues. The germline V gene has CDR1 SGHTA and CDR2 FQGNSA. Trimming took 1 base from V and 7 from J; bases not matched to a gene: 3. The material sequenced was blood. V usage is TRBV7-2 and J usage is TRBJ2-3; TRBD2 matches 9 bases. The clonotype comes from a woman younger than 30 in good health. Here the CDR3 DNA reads TGTGCCAGCAGCTTAGGAGCGGGAGGATATACGCAGTATTTT. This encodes CASSLGAGGYTQYF.